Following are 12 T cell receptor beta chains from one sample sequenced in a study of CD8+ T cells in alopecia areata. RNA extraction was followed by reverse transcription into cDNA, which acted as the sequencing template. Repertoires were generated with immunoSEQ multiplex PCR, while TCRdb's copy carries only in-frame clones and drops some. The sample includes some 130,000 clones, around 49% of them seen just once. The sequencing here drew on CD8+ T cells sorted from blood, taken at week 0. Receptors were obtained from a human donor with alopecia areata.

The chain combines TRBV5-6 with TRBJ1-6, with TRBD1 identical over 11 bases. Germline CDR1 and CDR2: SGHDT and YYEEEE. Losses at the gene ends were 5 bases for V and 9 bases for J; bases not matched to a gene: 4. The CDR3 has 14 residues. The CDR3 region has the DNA TGTGCCAGCAGGCCCGGGACAGGGGGTTCACCCCTCCACTTT. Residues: CASRPGTGGSPLHF.

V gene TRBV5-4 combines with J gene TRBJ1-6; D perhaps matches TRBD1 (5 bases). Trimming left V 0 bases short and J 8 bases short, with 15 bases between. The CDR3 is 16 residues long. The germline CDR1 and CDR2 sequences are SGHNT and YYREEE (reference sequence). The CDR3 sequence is CASSLDPGGSDSPLHF. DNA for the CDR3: TGTGCCAGCAGCTTGGATCCGGGGGGGTCGGATTCACCCCTCCACTTT.

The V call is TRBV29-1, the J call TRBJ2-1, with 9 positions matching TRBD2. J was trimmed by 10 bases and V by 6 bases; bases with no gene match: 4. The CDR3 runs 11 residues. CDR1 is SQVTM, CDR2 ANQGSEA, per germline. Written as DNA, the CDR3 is TGCAGCGTGGACAGCGGGAGGGAGCAGTTCTTC. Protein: CSVDSGREQFF.

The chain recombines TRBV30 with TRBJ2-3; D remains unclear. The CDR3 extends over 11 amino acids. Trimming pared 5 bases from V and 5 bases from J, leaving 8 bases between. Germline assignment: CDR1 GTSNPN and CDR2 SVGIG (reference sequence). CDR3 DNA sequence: TGTGCCTGGGCCGTTGGAGATACGCAGTATTTT. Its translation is CAWAVGDTQYF.

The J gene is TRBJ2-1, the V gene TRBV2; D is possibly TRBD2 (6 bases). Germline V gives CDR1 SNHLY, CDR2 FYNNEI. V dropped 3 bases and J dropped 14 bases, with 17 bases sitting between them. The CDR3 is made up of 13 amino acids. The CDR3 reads CASSDEAGTPKFF. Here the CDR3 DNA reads TGTGCCAGCAGTGATGAGGCCGGGACTCCCAAGTTCTTC.

The CDR3 region is CAIRGQDNTEAFF. The CDR3 nucleotides read TGTGCCATCAGGGGACAGGATAACACTGAAGCTTTCTTT. The rearrangement links TRBV10-3 to TRBJ1-1; TRBD1 matches 8 bases. With V trimmed by 6 bases and J by 2 bases, 2 bases remained unmatched. CDR1 and CDR2 from the germline V gene are ENHRY and SYGVKD. This CDR3 is built from 13 residues.

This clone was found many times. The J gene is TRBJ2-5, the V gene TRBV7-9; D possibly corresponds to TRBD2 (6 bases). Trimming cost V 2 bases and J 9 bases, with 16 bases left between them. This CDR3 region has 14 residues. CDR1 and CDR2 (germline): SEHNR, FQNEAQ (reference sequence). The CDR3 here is CASSLHPNREPQYF. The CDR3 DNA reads TGTGCCAGCAGCTTACACCCGAACCGGGAGCCCCAGTACTTC.

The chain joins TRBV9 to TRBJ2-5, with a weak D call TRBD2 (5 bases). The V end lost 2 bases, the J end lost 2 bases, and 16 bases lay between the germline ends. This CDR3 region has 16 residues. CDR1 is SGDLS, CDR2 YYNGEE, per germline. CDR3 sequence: CASSVDIWTPQETQYF. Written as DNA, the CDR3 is TGTGCCAGCAGCGTCGACATATGGACTCCTCAAGAGACCCAGTACTTC.

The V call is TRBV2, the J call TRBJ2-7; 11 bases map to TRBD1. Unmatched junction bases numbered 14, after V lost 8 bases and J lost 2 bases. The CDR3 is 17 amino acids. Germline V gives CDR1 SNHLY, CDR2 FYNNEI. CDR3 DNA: TGTGCCAGCGAAACCCTTAACCGGGACAGGGGGACCTACGAGCAGTACTTC. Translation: CASETLNRDRGTYEQYF.

The CDR3 nucleotides read TGCGCCAGCAGCTTGGAGTTGTGGAAGGGGGCCAATGAGCAGTTCTTC. The encoded protein is CASSLELWKGANEQFF. V gene TRBV5-1 combines with J gene TRBJ2-1; 7 nucleotides agree with TRBD1. Germline V lookup: CDR1 SGHRS, CDR2 YFSETQ. The CDR3 runs to 16 residues. V dropped 0 bases and J dropped 6; count of bases not matched to a gene: 9.

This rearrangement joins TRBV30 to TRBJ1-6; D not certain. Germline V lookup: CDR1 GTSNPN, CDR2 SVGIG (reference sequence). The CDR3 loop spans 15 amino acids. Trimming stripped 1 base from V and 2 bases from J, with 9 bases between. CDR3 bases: TGTGCCTGGAGTGGCCAGACAACCTATAATTCACCCCTCCACTTT. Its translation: CAWSGQTTYNSPLHF.

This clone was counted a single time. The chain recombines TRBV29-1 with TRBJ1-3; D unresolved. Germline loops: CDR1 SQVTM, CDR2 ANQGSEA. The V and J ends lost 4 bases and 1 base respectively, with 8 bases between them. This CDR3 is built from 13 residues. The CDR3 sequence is CSVGSRSGNTIYF. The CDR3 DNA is TGCAGCGTTGGCAGTCGGTCTGGAAACACCATATATTTT.